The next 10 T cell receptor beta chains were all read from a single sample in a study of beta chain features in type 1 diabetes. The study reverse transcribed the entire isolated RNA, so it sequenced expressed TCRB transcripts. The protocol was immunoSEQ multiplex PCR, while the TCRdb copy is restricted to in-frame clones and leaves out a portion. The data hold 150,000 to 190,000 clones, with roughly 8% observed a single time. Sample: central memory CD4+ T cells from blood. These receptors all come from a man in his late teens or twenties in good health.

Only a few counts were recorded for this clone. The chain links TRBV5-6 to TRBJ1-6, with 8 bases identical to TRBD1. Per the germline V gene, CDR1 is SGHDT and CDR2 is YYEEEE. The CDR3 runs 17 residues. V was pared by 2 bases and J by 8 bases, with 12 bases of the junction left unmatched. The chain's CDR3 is CASSFGTGLRADSPLHF. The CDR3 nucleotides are TGTGCCAGCAGCTTCGGGACAGGACTCCGGGCTGATTCACCCCTCCACTTT.

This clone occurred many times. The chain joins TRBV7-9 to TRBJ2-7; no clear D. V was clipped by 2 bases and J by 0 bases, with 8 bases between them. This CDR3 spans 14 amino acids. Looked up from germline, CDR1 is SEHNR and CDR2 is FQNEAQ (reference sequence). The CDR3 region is CASSLTQSSYEQYF. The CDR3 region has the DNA TGTGCCAGCAGCTTAACACAGAGCTCCTACGAGCAGTACTTC.

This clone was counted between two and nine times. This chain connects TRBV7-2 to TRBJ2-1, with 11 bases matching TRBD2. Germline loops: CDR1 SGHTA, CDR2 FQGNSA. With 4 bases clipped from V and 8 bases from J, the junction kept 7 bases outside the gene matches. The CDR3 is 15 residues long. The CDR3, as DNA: TGTGCCAGCAGCTGGGTTCTAGCGGGAGGCGATGAGCAGTTCTTC. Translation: CASSWVLAGGDEQFF.

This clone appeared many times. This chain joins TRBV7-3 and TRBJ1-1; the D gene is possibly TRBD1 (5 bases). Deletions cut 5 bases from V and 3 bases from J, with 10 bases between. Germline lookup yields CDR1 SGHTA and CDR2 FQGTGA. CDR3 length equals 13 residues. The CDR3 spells CASSTAGYTEAFF. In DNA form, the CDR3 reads TGTGCCAGCAGCACGGCAGGGTACACTGAAGCTTTCTTT.

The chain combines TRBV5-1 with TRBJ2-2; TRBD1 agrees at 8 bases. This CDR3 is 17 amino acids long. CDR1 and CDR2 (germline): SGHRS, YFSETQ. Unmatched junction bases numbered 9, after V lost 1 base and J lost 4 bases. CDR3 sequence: CASSLNAGGRGTGELFF. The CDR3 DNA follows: TGCGCCAGCAGCTTGAATGCAGGGGGCCGGGGCACCGGGGAGCTGTTTTTT.

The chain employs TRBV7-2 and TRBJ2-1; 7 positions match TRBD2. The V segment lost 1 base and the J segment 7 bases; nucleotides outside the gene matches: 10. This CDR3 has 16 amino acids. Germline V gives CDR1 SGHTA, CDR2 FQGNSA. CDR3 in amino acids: CASSLVGGRSRNEQFF. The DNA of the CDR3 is TGTGCCAGCAGCTTAGTGGGCGGGAGAAGCCGAAATGAGCAGTTCTTC.

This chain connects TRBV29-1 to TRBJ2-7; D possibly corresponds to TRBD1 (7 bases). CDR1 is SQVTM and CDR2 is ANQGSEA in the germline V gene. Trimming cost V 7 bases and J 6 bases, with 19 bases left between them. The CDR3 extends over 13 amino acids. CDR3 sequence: CSARLRQGGEQYF. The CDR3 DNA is TGCAGCGCTAGGCTGCGACAGGGAGGCGAGCAGTACTTC.

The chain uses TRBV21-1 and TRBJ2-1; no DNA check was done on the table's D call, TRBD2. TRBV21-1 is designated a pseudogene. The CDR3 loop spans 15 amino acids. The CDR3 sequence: CASSKSPAPYNEQFF. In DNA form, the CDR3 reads TGTGCCAGCAGCAAATCACCAGCGCCCTACAATGAGCAGTTCTTC.

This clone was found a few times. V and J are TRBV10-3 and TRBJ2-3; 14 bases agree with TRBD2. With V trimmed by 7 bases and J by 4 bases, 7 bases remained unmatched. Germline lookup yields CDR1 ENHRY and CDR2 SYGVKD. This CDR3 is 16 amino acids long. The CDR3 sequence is CAITPGLAGEADTQYF. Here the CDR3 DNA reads TGTGCCATCACCCCGGGACTAGCGGGAGAGGCAGATACGCAGTATTTT.

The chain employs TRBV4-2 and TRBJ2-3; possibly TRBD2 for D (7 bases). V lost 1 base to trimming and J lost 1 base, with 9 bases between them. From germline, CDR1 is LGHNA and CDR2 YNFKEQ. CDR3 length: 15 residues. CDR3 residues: CASSQAGGGTDTQYF. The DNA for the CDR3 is TGTGCCAGCAGCCAAGCGGGGGGCGGCACAGATACGCAGTATTTT.